The 32 T cell receptor beta chains presented below share a single source sample, sequenced in a study of blood T cell repertoires in COVID-19. The repertoire was sequenced with immunoSEQ multiplex PCR; TCRdb's copy has only in-frame clones and lacks some. The table has 250,000 to 300,000 clones, 87% seen once. The sequenced sample was peripheral blood. The receptors were sampled from a woman aged 45-65 years who had recovered from COVID-19.

This sequence joins TRBV6-2 or TRBV6-3 and TRBJ1-1; TRBD1 is a possible D gene (6 bases). V was clipped by 4 bases and J by 4 bases, with 10 bases between them. Germline-derived CDR1 and CDR2 are MNHEY and SVGEGT. The CDR3 is 13 amino acids. The CDR3 nucleotides read TGTGCCAGCAGTTCACAGGGAATCACTGAAGCTTTCTTT. Its translation is CASSSQGITEAFF.

The gene calls are TRBV7-9 and TRBJ1-2, with 9 bases fitting TRBD1. This CDR3 is built from 14 residues. Trimming at V came to 6 bases and at J to 4 bases, leaving 6 bases not matched to a gene. Germline-derived CDR1 and CDR2 are SEHNR and FQNEAQ (reference sequence). The CDR3 DNA reads as TGTGCCAGCAGTCCAGGACAGGGGCTCTATGGCTACACCTTC. The encoded protein is CASSPGQGLYGYTF.

The rearrangement joins TRBV18 to TRBJ1-2; the D gene is possibly TRBD1 (5 bases). CDR1 KGHSH and CDR2 LQKENI come from the germline V gene. The ends were cut back, 6 bases at V and 2 bases at J, with 13 bases in the middle. The CDR3 runs to 14 residues. The CDR3 DNA reads as TGTGCCAGCTCCCTGGGGGGACCAAACTATGGCTACACCTTC. Protein product: CASSLGGPNYGYTF.

Only a few counts were recorded for this clone. The rearrangement joins TRBV28 to TRBJ1-2; 9 nucleotides line up with TRBD1. There are 12 residues in the CDR3. Germline CDR1 MDHEN, CDR2 SYDVKM. V shed 6 bases, J shed 8 bases, and the junction held 4 bases outside the gene matches. Written as DNA, the CDR3 is TGTGCCAGCAGCTACAGGGGGCGAGGCTACACCTTC. Amino acid sequence: CASSYRGRGYTF.

The chain links TRBV5-1 to TRBJ2-1, with TRBD2 identical over 16 bases. The germline V gene encodes CDR1 SGHRS and CDR2 YFSETQ. CDR3 length: 15 amino acids. V lost 3 bases to trimming and J lost 9 bases; unmatched junction nucleotides: 3. The CDR3 is CASSSGLAGGLEQFF. CDR3 nucleotides: TGCGCCAGCAGCTCGGGACTAGCGGGAGGGCTTGAGCAGTTCTTC.

The V call is TRBV4-3, the J call TRBJ1-2, with TRBD1 matching 9 bases. CDR1 is LGHNA, CDR2 YSLEER, per germline. V trimming: 1 base; J trimming: 5 bases; junction bases outside the gene matches: 2. The CDR3 spans 14 residues. This chain's CDR3 is CASSQGQGGYGYTF. The CDR3 DNA reads as TGCGCCAGCAGCCAAGGACAGGGGGGGTATGGCTACACCTTC.

The chain employs TRBV7-3 and TRBJ2-7; tentatively, D is TRBD1 (5 bases). The germline V and J ends were trimmed by 2 bases and 5 bases, with 16 bases remaining between them. Germline V gives CDR1 SGHTA, CDR2 FQGTGA. CDR3 length equals 15 residues. The CDR3 here is CASSLFGQGGDEQYF. The CDR3 DNA follows: TGTGCCAGCAGCTTATTCGGGCAGGGTGGGGACGAGCAGTACTTC.

The chain is built from TRBV6-5 and TRBJ2-5; perhaps TRBD2 as D (6 bases). V gave up 2 bases and J gave up 0 bases, with 7 bases separating them. The CDR3 loop spans 14 amino acids. Per the germline V gene, CDR1 is MNHEY and CDR2 is SVGAGI. The CDR3 spells CASSYAGYQETQYF. The CDR3 nucleotides are TGTGCCAGCAGTTACGCGGGGTACCAAGAGACCCAGTACTTC.

The chain recombines TRBV7-3 with TRBJ2-3, with TRBD2 identical over 9 bases. Germline V gene sequence: CDR1 SGHTA, CDR2 FQGTGA. V gave up 5 bases and J gave up 3 bases; unmatched junction bases: 3. The CDR3 has 14 amino acids. The CDR3 DNA follows: TGTGCCAGCAGCCCTCTAGCGGGAACAGATACGCAGTATTTT. It translates to CASSPLAGTDTQYF.

DNA of the CDR3: TGCAGCGTTCTGGTTCATACATCGAACACTGAAGCTTTCTTT. It is translated as CSVLVHTSNTEAFF. This sequence joins TRBV29-1 and TRBJ1-1; D gene ambiguous. Between the trimmed V and J ends, which lost 5 bases and 1 base, there was a span of 14 bases. Per germline, CDR1 SQVTM and CDR2 ANQGSEA. CDR3 length: 14 amino acids.

This sequence joins TRBV3-1 (or the pseudogene TRBV3-2) and TRBJ1-1, with 8 bases aligning to TRBD1. V lost 4 bases, J lost 3 bases, and 4 bases stayed unmatched. From germline, CDR1 is LGHDT and CDR2 YNNKEL (reference sequence). The length of the CDR3 is 14 residues. The CDR3 protein is CASSLGTGYTEAFF. CDR3 nucleotide sequence: TGTGCCAGCAGCCTCGGGACAGGTTACACTGAAGCTTTCTTT.

The chain joins TRBV28 to TRBJ1-2; 9 bases map to TRBD1. The V gene end was trimmed by 6 bases and the J gene end by 3 bases; junction bases not matched to a gene: 8. Germline-derived CDR1 and CDR2 are MDHEN and SYDVKM. This CDR3 comprises 15 residues. CDR3 in DNA: TGTGCCAGCAGCTCTCACAGGGGGCAGGACTATGGCTACACCTTC. Its protein is CASSSHRGQDYGYTF.

A few counts support this clone. The chain uses TRBV2 and TRBJ2-2; tentatively, D is TRBD2 (5 bases). Germline lookup yields CDR1 SNHLY and CDR2 FYNNEI. With 7 bases removed from V and 0 bases from J, the gap between germline ends came to 9 bases. The CDR3 runs 14 residues. CDR3 region: CASIKDSNTGELFF. The CDR3 DNA is TGTGCCAGCATTAAGGACTCGAACACCGGGGAGCTGTTTTTT.

This clone was counted once. The chain combines TRBV9 with TRBJ2-5; the match to TRBD1 covers 9 bases. The J segment lost 0 bases and the V segment lost 2 bases, leaving 14 bases of the junction unmatched. This CDR3 region has 19 residues. Germline V gives CDR1 SGDLS, CDR2 YYNGEE. CDR3 protein: CASSVRTETGTGNQETQYF. The CDR3 DNA follows: TGTGCCAGCAGCGTGAGAACCGAAACCGGGACAGGGAACCAAGAGACCCAGTACTTC.

The chain employs TRBV30 and TRBJ2-7; 8 bases agree with TRBD2. Unmatched junction bases numbered 4, after V lost 0 bases and J lost 3 bases. The germline V gene has CDR1 GTSNPN and CDR2 SVGIG (reference sequence). This CDR3 is 14 amino acids long. The DNA for the CDR3 is TGTGCCTGGAGTGTACGCGGGAGGATCTACGAGCAGTACTTC. Translation: CAWSVRGRIYEQYF.

J is TRBJ1-2 and V is TRBV12-2; the tabulated D call, TRBD1, remains unverified against the DNA. TRBV12-2 represents a pseudogene. The CDR3 extends over 14 amino acids. The CDR3 sequence is CASRLWCQNYGYTF. In DNA, the CDR3 is TGTGCAAGTCGCTTATGGTGTCAGAACTATGGCTACACCTTC.

This chain joins TRBV7-9 and TRBJ2-3, with D tentatively TRBD2 (5 bases). The ends were cut back, 5 bases at V and 0 bases at J, with 6 bases in the middle. The CDR3 sequence is 13 residues long. CDR1 SEHNR and CDR2 FQNEAQ come from the germline V gene (reference sequence). CDR3 in amino acids: CASSGGSTDTQYF. In nucleotides, the CDR3 is TGTGCCAGCAGCGGAGGAAGCACAGATACGCAGTATTTT.

The chain couples TRBV4-3 to TRBJ2-7; 7 bases fit TRBD1. CDR1 is LGHNA, CDR2 YSLEER, per germline. J gave up 1 base and V 4 bases, and 7 bases lay outside the gene matches. The CDR3 is 15 residues long. The CDR3 DNA follows: TGCGCCAGCAGCCTTCACAGGGGATTTTCCTACGAGCAGTACTTC. It is translated as CASSLHRGFSYEQYF.

The chain is built from TRBV7-2 and TRBJ2-3; D gene unclear. Per germline, CDR1 SGHTA and CDR2 FQGNSA. Trimming took 7 bases from V and 6 from J, leaving 8 bases between them. The CDR3 loop spans 11 amino acids. CDR3 sequence: CASTVRDTQYF. The CDR3 bases are TGTGCCAGCACCGTGCGGGATACGCAGTATTTT.

A single count supports this clone. The gene calls are TRBV14 and TRBJ1-2; D might be TRBD1 (6 bases). CDR3 length: 13 amino acids. The germline CDR1 and CDR2 sequences are SGHDN and FVKESK. Between the trimmed V and J ends, which lost 2 bases and 5 bases, there was a span of 9 bases. CDR3 residues: CASSQLTGYGYTF. DNA of the CDR3: TGTGCCAGCAGCCAACTTACAGGGTATGGCTACACCTTC.

The genes are TRBV11-2 and TRBJ1-5; D remains unclear. Germline lookup yields CDR1 SGHAT and CDR2 FQNNGV. The CDR3 consists of 14 residues. V was pared by 4 bases and J by 3 bases, with 10 bases between. CDR3 amino acids: CASSSDSYNQPQHF. For the CDR3, the DNA is TGTGCCAGCAGCTCTGACTCTTACAATCAGCCCCAGCATTTT.

This clone came up a few times. CDR3 amino acids: CASRLVVVAGQWNTEAFF. CDR3 nucleotides: TGTGCAAGTCGCTTAGTAGTTGTGGCTGGACAGTGGAACACTGAAGCTTTCTTT. This chain joins TRBV12-2 and TRBJ1-1; the D call in the table, TRBD1, was not verified against the DNA. TRBV12-2 is a listed pseudogene. CDR3 size: 18 residues.

The rearrangement joins TRBV29-1 to TRBJ1-3; D not certain. Germline V lookup: CDR1 SQVTM, CDR2 ANQGSEA. Deletions cut 7 bases from V and 2 bases from J, with 12 bases between. This CDR3 has 13 residues. The CDR3 bases are TGCAGCGCCGGAGGAAGAGCTGGAAACACCATATATTTT. This codes for CSAGGRAGNTIYF.

The V gene is TRBV5-1, the J gene TRBJ1-1; TRBD1 might be the D (6 bases). This CDR3 is 16 amino acids long. The germline V gene has CDR1 SGHRS and CDR2 YFSETQ. The V end was cut by 0 bases, the J end by 0 bases, with 12 bases between. This chain's CDR3 is CASSLEPQGLNTEAFF. As DNA, the CDR3 is TGCGCCAGCAGCTTGGAGCCACAGGGACTGAACACTGAAGCTTTCTTT.

The V call is TRBV24-1, the J call TRBJ1-1; D is unresolved. V was pared by 4 bases and J by 5 bases, with 10 bases between. The CDR3 loop spans 13 amino acids. Germline CDR1 KGHDR, CDR2 SFDVKD. The CDR3 loop is CATSEAAGTEAFF. The DNA of the CDR3 is TGTGCCACCAGTGAGGCAGCGGGGACTGAAGCTTTCTTT.

This CDR3 reads CASSLVQLNTEAFF. As DNA, the CDR3 is TGCGCCAGCAGCTTGGTACAGTTGAACACTGAAGCTTTCTTT. The rearrangement uses TRBV5-1 and TRBJ1-1; no clear D gene. CDR1 is SGHRS, CDR2 YFSETQ, per germline. The V gene lost 0 bases and the J gene lost 0 bases, with 6 bases spanning the gap. The CDR3 is 14 amino acids.

V and J are TRBV6-5 and TRBJ1-2; 9 nucleotides agree with TRBD1. CDR3 size: 14 residues. V gave up 6 bases and J gave up 4 bases; unmatched junction bases: 6. In germline, CDR1 is MNHEY, CDR2 SVGAGI. The CDR3 spells CASREGTGLYGYTF. The CDR3 DNA reads TGTGCCAGCAGGGAGGGGACAGGGCTCTATGGCTACACCTTC.

The V call is TRBV10-3, the J call TRBJ2-1; perhaps TRBD1 as D (5 bases). The germline V gene has CDR1 ENHRY and CDR2 SYGVKD. With 6 bases removed from V and 2 bases from J, the gap between germline ends came to 17 bases. The CDR3 consists of 16 residues. CDR3 sequence: CAIRDKDSITYNEQFF. CDR3 DNA: TGTGCCATCAGGGACAAAGACAGTATAACCTACAATGAGCAGTTCTTC.

V is TRBV3-1 (or the pseudogene TRBV3-2) and J is TRBJ1-1; TRBD1 aligns across 7 bases. With 0 bases clipped from V and 11 bases from J, the junction kept 9 bases outside the gene matches. The CDR3 runs to 14 residues. Germline loops: CDR1 LGHDT, CDR2 YNNKEL (reference sequence). CDR3: CASSQDLRGRAAFF. In DNA, the CDR3 is TGTGCCAGCAGCCAAGATTTGAGGGGGCGCGCGGCTTTCTTT.

The V and J genes are TRBV7-2 and TRBJ1-5; 7 bases align to TRBD1. Looked up from germline, CDR1 is SGHTA and CDR2 is FQGNSA. The CDR3 extends over 14 amino acids. The junction had 7 bases not matched to a gene; V was cut back by 5 bases and J by 6 bases. The CDR3 spells CASSATGRGQPQHF. The CDR3 region has the DNA TGTGCCAGCAGCGCGACAGGGAGAGGTCAGCCCCAGCATTTT.

This clone is a singleton in its sample. The chain combines TRBV24-1 with TRBJ1-3, with D perhaps TRBD1 (6 bases). The CDR3 has 16 residues. V lost 4 bases to trimming and J lost 5 bases, with 17 bases between them. Germline CDR1 and CDR2: KGHDR and SFDVKD. This CDR3 is CATSESDSSTRNTIYF. CDR3 sequence (DNA): TGTGCCACCAGTGAGTCGGACAGTTCAACTCGAAACACCATATATTTT.

The chain employs TRBV7-3 and TRBJ2-1; TRBD2 matches 14 bases. Germline V gene lookup returns CDR1 SGHTA and CDR2 FQGTGA. V shed 5 bases and J 5 bases; nucleotides not matched to a gene: 8. This CDR3 region has 17 residues. The CDR3 sequence: CASSPGTSGGYDNEQFF. The CDR3 nucleotides are TGTGCCAGCAGCCCAGGGACTAGCGGGGGTTACGACAATGAGCAGTTCTTC.